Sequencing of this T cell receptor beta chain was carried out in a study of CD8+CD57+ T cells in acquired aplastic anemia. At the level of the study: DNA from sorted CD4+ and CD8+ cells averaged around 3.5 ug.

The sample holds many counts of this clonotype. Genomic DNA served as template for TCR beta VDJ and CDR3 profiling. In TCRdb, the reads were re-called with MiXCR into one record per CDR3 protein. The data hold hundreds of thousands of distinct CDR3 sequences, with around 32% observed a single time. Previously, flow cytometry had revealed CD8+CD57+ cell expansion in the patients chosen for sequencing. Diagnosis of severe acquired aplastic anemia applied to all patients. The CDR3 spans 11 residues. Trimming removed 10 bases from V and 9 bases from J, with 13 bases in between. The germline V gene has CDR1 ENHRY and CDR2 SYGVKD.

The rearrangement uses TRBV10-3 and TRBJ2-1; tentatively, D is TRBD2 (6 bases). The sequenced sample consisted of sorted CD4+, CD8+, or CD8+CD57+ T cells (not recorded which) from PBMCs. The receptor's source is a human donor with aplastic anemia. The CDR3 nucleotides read TGTGCCACGTCCGGGGGAAGTGAGCAGTTCTTC. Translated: CATSGGSEQFF.